Listed below are T cell receptor beta chains from one sample, sequenced in a study of glioma-infiltrating T cells. TCRdb re-called the multiplex PCR reads through MiXCR, storing one row per CDR3 protein. The sample carries 300,000 to 450,000 distinct CDR3 sequences, roughly two fifths recorded once. Sequenced material: glioma tissue, nonneoplastic brain tissue, or PBMCs (not recorded which). The source of these receptors is a human donor with low-grade glioma or glioblastoma, undergoing nonglioma brain surgery, or in good health (not recorded which). CDR3s include the opening cysteine and the closing phenylalanine or tryptophan. A D gene is named only where the DNA matches it firmly. Rows may omit the clone size; those that give it use once, few, many or a size class.

many,TRBD1,15,TRBJ2-7,TRBV28,TGTGCCAGCAGTGTCCCGGGACAGGGATCCTACGAGCAGTACTTC,CASSVPGQGSYEQYF
NA,TRBD1,14,TRBJ2-5,TRBV28,TGTGCCAGCAGCCAAAACAGGGGGCTAAAGACCCAGTACTTC,CASSQNRGLKTQYF
NA,NA,14,TRBJ2-7,TRBV6-1,TGTGCCAGCAGTTCACCTGACGGTTCCTACGAGCAGTACTTC,CASSSPDGSYEQYF
NA,NA,14,TRBJ2-2,TRBV4-1,TGCGCCAGCAGCCAACTGGCGAACACCGGGGAGCTGTTTTTT,CASSQLANTGELFF
NA,NA,17,TRBJ2-1,TRBV4-1,TGCGCCAGCAGCCGCGGTACGACAGAGAACTCCTACAATGAGCAGTTCTTC,CASSRGTTENSYNEQFF
many,NA,12,TRBJ2-7,TRBV6-1,TGTGCCAGCAGGGAGATGGGGAGAGAGCAGTACTTC,CASREMGREQYF
NA,NA,14,TRBJ2-5,TRBV25-1,TGTGCCAGCAGTGACACCCCCTACGAAGAGACCCAGTACTTC,CASSDTPYEETQYF
many,NA,15,TRBJ1-1,TRBV27,TGTGCCAGCACCCGCTGGGGGCAACAGAACACTGAAGCTTTCTTT,CASTRWGQQNTEAFF
NA,NA,15,TRBJ1-4,TRBV7-6,TGTGCCAGCAGCTTAAGTAGGGGGTGGACTGAAAAACTGTTTTTT,CASSLSRGWTEKLFF
many,TRBD1,15,TRBJ1-2,TRBV28,TGTGCCAGCAGTCTGGAGGACAGGGATAACTATGGCTACACCTTC,CASSLEDRDNYGYTF
NA,TRBD2,14,TRBJ2-3,TRBV20-1,TGCAGTGCTATTAGCGGGAGGGAGACAGATACGCAGTATTTT,CSAISGRETDTQYF
few,NA,13,TRBJ1-6,TRBV7-2,TGTGCCAGCAGCTCCAGGGGTAATTCACCCCTCCACTTT,CASSSRGNSPLHF
NA,NA,18,TRBJ2-6,TRBV14,TGTGCCAGCAGCCAACCCACAGGACATGGTCCTGGGGCCAACGTCCTGACTTTC,CASSQPTGHGPGANVLTF
many,NA,13,TRBJ2-5,TRBV28,TGTGCCAGCCTCGGGGGTTTCCAAGAGACCCAGTACTTC,CASLGGFQETQYF
NA,NA,14,TRBJ2-7,TRBV6-2/TRBV6-3,TGTGCCAGCAGCTCGAGGGCTAGCTCCTACGAGCAGTACTTC,CASSSRASSYEQYF
NA,NA,18,TRBJ2-1,TRBV28,TGTGCCAGCAGTCGTTTCTTAAGGACGGGAATAGACTACAATGAGCAGTTCTTC,CASSRFLRTGIDYNEQFF
NA,TRBD1,14,TRBJ1-4,TRBV19,TGTGCCAGTAGTACCCCACGGACAGGGGAAAAACTGTTTTTT,CASSTPRTGEKLFF
many,NA,10,TRBJ1-1,TRBV6-1,TGTGCCAGCAGTGGGGAAAGGGCTTTCTTT,CASSGERAFF
few,TRBD1,14,TRBJ1-1,TRBV6-1,TGTGCCAGCAGTAACCACAGGGGCAACACTGAAGCTTTCTTT,CASSNHRGNTEAFF